This T cell receptor beta chain was captured by sequencing in a study of glioma-infiltrating T cells. The iRepertoire nested amplicon-rescue multiplex PCR amplified TCR alpha and beta CDR3s from RNA. For one-step reverse transcription and amplification, roughly 95-450 ng of tissue mRNA or PBMC total RNA was used. TCRdb used MiXCR to reprocess the multiplex PCR reads, holding one entry per CDR3 protein. The sample yields over 130,000 distinct CDR3 sequences, around 42% seen once. Study observations and caveats: Non-neoplastic patients had below-expected tissue-blood divergence, while all gliomas exceeded expectation. Only very few CDR3 sequences appeared in both tissue and blood.

This clonotype has only a few counts. The antigen is unknown. Trimming left V 6 bases short and J 5 bases short, with 13 bases between. The CDR3 totals 13 residues. The germline gives CDR1 MDHEN, CDR2 SYDVKM. V usage is TRBV28 and J usage is TRBJ1-1; the D gene is possibly TRBD1 (5 bases). The sequence was obtained from a human donor with low-grade glioma or glioblastoma, undergoing nonglioma brain surgery, or in good health (not recorded which). Sequenced material: glioma tissue, nonneoplastic brain tissue, or PBMCs (not recorded which). The CDR3 here is CASRSDKVTEAFF. The CDR3 nucleotides are TGTGCCAGCAGATCGGACAAGGTGACTGAAGCTTTCTTT.